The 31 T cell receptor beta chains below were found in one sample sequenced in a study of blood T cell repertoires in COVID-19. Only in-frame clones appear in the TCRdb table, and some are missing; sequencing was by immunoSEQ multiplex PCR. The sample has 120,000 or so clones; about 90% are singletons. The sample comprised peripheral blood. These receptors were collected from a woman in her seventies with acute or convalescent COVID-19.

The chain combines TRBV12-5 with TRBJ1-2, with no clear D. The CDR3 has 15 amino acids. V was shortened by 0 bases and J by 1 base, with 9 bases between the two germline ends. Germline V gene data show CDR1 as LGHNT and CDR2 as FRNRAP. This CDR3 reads CASGLVYRLNYGYTF. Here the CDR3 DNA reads TGTGCTAGTGGTTTGGTTTATAGACTTAACTATGGCTACACCTTC.

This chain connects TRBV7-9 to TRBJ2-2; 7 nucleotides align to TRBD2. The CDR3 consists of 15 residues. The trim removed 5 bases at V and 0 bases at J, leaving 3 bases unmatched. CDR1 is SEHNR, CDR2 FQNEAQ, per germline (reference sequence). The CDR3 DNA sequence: TGTGCCAGCAGCGTTGGACTAGCGAACACCGGGGAGCTGTTTTTT. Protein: CASSVGLANTGELFF.

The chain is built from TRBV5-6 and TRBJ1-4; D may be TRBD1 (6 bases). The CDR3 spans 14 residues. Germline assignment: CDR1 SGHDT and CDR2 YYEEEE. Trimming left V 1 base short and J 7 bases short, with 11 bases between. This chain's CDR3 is CASSLQGIGEKLFF. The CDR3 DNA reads TGTGCCAGCAGCTTGCAGGGGATCGGTGAAAAACTGTTTTTT.

The CDR3 nucleotides read TGTGCCCTAGGGGGCAATGGCAATCAGCCCCAGCATTTT. Translating gives CALGGNGNQPQHF. The chain uses TRBV7-2 and TRBJ1-5; the match to TRBD1 covers 7 bases. V was pared by 11 bases and J by 2 bases, with 6 bases of the junction left unmatched. The CDR3 is 13 residues long. The germline CDR1 and CDR2 sequences are SGHTA and FQGNSA.

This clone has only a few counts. This chain's CDR3 is CASSLGGPNTEAFF. The CDR3 DNA follows: TGTGCCAGCAGCCTAGGGGGCCCCAACACTGAAGCTTTCTTT. The chain couples TRBV28 to TRBJ1-1, with 7 bases matching TRBD1. Germline-derived CDR1 and CDR2 are MDHEN and SYDVKM. The CDR3 totals 14 residues. With 6 bases clipped from V and 2 bases from J, the junction kept 6 bases outside the gene matches.

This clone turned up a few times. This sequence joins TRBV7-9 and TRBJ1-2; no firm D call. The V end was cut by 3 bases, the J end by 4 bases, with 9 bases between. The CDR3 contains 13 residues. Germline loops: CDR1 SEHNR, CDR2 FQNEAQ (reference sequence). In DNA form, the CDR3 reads TGTGCCAGCAGCTTTGAAGTCAGCTATGGCTACACCTTC. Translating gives CASSFEVSYGYTF.

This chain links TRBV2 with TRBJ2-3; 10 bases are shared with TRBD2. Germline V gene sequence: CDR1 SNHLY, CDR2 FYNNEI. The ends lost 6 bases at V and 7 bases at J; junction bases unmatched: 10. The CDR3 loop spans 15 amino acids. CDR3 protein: CASRGLAGEGNTQYF. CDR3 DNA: TGTGCCAGCAGGGGGCTAGCGGGGGAGGGGAATACGCAGTATTTT.

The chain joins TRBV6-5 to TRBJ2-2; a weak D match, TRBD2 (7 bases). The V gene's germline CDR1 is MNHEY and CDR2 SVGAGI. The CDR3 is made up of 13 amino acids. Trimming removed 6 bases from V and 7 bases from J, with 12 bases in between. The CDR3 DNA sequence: TGTGCCAGCAGAGGGGGGGCCATCGGGGAGCTGTTTTTT. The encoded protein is CASRGGAIGELFF.

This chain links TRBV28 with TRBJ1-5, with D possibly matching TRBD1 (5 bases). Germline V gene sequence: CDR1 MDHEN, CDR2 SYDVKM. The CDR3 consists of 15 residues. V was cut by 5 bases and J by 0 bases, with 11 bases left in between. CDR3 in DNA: TGTGCCAGCAGTCCCGGGGGAGTTAGCAATCAGCCCCAGCATTTT. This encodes CASSPGGVSNQPQHF.

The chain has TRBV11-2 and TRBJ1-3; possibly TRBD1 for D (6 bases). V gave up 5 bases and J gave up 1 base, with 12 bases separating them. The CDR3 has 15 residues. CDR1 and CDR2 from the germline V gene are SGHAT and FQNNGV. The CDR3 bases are TGTGCCAGCAGCCTCCTTAGGGGGTCTGGAAACACCATATATTTT. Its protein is CASSLLRGSGNTIYF.

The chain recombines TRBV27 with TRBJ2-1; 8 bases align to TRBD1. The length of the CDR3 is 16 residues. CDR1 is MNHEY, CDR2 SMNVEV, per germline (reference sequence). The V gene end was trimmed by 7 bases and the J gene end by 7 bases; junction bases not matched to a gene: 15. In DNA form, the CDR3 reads TGTGCCAGCACCTCCAGGCCCGGGACAGGCCCTAATGAGCAGTTCTTC. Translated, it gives CASTSRPGTGPNEQFF.

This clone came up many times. CDR3 in amino acids: CASSEGSSTYEQYF. CDR3 in DNA: TGTGCCAGCAGTGAAGGAAGTTCTACCTACGAGCAGTACTTC. This rearrangement joins TRBV6-1 to TRBJ2-7, with unresolved D. V was shortened by 1 base and J by 2 bases, with 9 bases between the two germline ends. CDR3 length equals 14 residues. CDR1 is MNHNS, CDR2 SASEGT, per germline.

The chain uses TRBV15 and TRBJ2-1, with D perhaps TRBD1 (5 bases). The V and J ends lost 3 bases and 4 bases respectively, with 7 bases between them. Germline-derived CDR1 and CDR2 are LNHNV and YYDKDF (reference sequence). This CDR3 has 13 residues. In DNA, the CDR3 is TGTGCCACCAGCAGGACAGAATACAATGAGCAGTTCTTC. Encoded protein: CATSRTEYNEQFF.

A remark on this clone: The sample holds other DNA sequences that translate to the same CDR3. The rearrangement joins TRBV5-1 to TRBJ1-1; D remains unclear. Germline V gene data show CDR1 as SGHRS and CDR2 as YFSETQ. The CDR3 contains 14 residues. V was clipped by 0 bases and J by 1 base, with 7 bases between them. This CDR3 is CASSLGHQNTEAFF. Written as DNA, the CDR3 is TGCGCCAGCAGCTTGGGGCACCAGAACACTGAAGCTTTCTTT. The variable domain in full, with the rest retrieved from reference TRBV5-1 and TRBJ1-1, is KAGVTQTPRYLIKTRGQQVTLSCSPISGHRSVSWYQQTPGQGLQFLFEYFSETQRNKGNFPGRFSGRQFSNSRSEMNVSTLELGDSALYLCASSLGHQNTEAFFGQGTRLTVV.

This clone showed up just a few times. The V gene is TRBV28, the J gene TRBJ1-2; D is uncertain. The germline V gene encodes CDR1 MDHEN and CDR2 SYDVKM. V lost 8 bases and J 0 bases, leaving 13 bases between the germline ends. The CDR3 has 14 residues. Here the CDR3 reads CASVLPGANYGYTF. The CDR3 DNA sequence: TGTGCCAGCGTTCTTCCGGGAGCTAACTATGGCTACACCTTC.

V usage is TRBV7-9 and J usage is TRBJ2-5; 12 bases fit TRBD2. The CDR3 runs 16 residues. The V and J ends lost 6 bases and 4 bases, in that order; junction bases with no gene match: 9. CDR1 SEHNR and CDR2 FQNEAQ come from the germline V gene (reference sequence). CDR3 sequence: CASRVAGTSGPETQYF. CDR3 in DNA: TGTGCCAGCAGGGTCGCCGGGACTAGCGGGCCAGAGACCCAGTACTTC.

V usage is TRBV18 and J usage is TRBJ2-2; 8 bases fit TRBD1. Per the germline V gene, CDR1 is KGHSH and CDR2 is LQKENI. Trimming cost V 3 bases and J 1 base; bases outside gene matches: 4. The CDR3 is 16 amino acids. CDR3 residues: CASSPRGQVNTGELFF. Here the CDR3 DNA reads TGTGCCAGCTCACCCCGGGGACAGGTGAACACCGGGGAGCTGTTTTTT.

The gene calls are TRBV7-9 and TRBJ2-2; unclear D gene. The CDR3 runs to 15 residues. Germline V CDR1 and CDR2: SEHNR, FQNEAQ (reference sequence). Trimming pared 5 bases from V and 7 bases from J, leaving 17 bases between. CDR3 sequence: CASSVLESSFGELFF. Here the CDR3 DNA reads TGTGCCAGCAGCGTCCTCGAAAGTAGTTTCGGGGAGCTGTTTTTT.

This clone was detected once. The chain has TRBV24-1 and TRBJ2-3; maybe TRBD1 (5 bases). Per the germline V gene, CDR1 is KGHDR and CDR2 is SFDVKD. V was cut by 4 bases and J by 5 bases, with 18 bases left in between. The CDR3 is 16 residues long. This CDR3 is CATSDSSVQGGDTQYF. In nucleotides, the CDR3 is TGTGCCACCAGTGACTCCTCCGTCCAGGGTGGAGATACGCAGTATTTT.

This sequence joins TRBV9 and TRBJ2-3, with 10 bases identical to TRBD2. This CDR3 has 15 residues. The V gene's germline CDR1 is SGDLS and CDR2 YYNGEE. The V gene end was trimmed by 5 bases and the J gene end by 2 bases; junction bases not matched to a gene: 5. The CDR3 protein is CASSASGGATDTQYF. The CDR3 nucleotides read TGTGCCAGCAGTGCCAGCGGGGGGGCCACAGATACGCAGTATTTT. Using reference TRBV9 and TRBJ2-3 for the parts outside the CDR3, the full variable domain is DSGVTQTPKHLITATGQRVTLRCSPRSGDLSVYWYQQSLDQGLQFLIQYYNGEERAKGNILERFSAQQFPDLHSELNLSSLELGDSALYFCASSASGGATDTQYFGPGTRLTVL.

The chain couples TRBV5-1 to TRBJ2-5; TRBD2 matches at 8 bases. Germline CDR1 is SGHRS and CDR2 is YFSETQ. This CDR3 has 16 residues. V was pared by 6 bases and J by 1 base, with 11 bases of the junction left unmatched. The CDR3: CASTPFGAGGQETQYF. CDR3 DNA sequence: TGCGCCAGCACCCCCTTTGGCGCGGGGGGCCAAGAGACCCAGTACTTC.

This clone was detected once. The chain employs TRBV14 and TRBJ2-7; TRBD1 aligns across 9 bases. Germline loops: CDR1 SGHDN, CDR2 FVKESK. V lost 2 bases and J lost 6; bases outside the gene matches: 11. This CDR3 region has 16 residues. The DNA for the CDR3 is TGTGCCAGCAGCCAAAATGGAGGGACAGGGTATTCCGAGCAGTACTTC. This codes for CASSQNGGTGYSEQYF.

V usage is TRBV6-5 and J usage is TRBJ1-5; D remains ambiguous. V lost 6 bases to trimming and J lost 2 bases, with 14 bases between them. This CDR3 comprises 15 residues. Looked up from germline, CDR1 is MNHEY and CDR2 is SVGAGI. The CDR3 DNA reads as TGTGCCAGCAGCCACTCGGGTTGGGGCAATCAGCCCCAGCATTTT. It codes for CASSHSGWGNQPQHF.

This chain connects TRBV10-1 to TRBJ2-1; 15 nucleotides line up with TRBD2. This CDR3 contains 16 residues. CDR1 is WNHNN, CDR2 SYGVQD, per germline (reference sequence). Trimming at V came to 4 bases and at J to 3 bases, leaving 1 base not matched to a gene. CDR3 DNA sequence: TGCGCCAGCAGTGGGACTAGCGGGGGGGTCTACAATGAGCAGTTCTTC. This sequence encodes CASSGTSGGVYNEQFF.

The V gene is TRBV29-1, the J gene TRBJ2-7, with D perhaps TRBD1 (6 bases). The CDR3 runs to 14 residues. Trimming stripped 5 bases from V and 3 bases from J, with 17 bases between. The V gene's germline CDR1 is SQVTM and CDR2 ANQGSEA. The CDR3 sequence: CSVIIQGRGYEQYF. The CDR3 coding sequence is TGCAGCGTTATTATCCAGGGCAGGGGCTACGAGCAGTACTTC.

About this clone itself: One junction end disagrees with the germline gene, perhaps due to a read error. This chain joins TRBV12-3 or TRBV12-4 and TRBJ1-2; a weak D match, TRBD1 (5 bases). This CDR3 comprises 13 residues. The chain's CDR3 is CASRDSAAGTFFF. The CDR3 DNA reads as TGTGCCAGCAGGGACTCTGCGGCTGGGACTTTTTTCTTC.

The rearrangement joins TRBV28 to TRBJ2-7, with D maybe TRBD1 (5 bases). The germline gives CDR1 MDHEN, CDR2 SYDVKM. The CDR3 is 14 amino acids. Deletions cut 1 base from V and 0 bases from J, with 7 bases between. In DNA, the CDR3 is TGTGCCAGCAGTTTATCCAGGGACTCCTACGAGCAGTACTTC. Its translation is CASSLSRDSYEQYF. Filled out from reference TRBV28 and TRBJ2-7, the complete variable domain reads DVKVTQSSRYLVKRTGEKVFLECVQDMDHENMFWYRQDPGLGLRLIYFSYDVKMKEKGDIPEGYSVSREKKERFSLILESASTNQTSMYLCASSLSRDSYEQYFGPGTRLTVT.

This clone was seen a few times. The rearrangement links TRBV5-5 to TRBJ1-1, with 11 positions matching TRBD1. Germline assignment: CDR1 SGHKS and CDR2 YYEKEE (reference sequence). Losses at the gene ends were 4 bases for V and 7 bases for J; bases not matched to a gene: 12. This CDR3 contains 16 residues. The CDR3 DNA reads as TGTGCCAGCAGCCTCGGGACAGGGGGGAATTGGGATGAAGCTTTCTTT. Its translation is CASSLGTGGNWDEAFF.

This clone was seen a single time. CDR3 protein: CASSEEQGTEAFF. The CDR3 coding sequence is TGTGCCAGCAGTGAAGAGCAGGGGACTGAAGCTTTCTTT. V usage is TRBV2 and J usage is TRBJ1-1, with a tentative D call TRBD1 (6 bases). Germline loops: CDR1 SNHLY, CDR2 FYNNEI. The CDR3 has 13 residues. With 1 base removed from V and 5 bases from J, the gap between germline ends came to 8 bases.

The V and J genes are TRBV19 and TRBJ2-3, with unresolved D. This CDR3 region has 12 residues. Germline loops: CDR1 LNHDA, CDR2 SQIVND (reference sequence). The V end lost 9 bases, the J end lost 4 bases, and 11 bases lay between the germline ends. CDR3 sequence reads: CASRSASDTQYF. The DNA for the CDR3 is TGTGCCAGCAGGTCTGCTTCAGATACGCAGTATTTT.

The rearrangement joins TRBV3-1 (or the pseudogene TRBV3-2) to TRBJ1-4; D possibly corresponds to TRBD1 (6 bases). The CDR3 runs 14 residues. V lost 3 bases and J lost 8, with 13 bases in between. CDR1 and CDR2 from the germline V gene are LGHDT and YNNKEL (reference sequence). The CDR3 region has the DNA TGTGCCAGCAGCCACCGAACAGGGCGGGAAAAACTGTTTTTT. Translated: CASSHRTGREKLFF.